Following are 15 T cell receptor beta chains from one sample sequenced in a study of tumor and adjacent non-tumor tissue in lung cancer. No cell sorting was done before RNA was extracted from the tissue. Distant lung tissue was collected more than 3 cm away from the tumor edge. TCRbeta libraries were built with three rounds of nested PCR, modified from ARM-PCR. Using its own MiXCR run on the multiplex PCR reads, TCRdb lists one record per CDR3 protein. The data show 80,000 to 130,000 distinct CDR3 sequences, roughly 60% seen once. Sample: distant non-tumor lung tissue. The receptors here all came from a man under 40 with non-small cell lung cancer.

This clonotype has ten or more counts. This chain uses TRBV20-1 with TRBJ1-2, with a tentative D call TRBD1 (6 bases). Germline-derived CDR1 and CDR2 are DFQATT and SNEGSKA (reference sequence). This CDR3 is 13 amino acids long. V lost 2 bases and J lost 2, with 9 bases in between. CDR3 sequence: CSARRGGNYGYTF. CDR3 in DNA: TGCAGTGCTAGACGAGGGGGGAACTATGGCTACACCTTC.

As concerns this clonotype: The final CDR3 position lacks the conserved phenylalanine or tryptophan, pointing to a likely read error. The V and J genes are TRBV6-5 and TRBJ1-2, with D perhaps TRBD1 (6 bases). This CDR3 is 14 amino acids long. Germline CDR1 reads MNHEY; CDR2 reads SVGAGI. The CDR3 DNA sequence: TGTGCCAGCAGGTACTCGTCCAGGGGCGGGGGCTACACCTTA. This translates into CASRYSSRGGGYTL.

This clonotype has at least ten counts. The chain has TRBV28 and TRBJ2-5, with 12 nucleotides matching TRBD1. The length of the CDR3 is 14 residues. CDR1 and CDR2 (germline): MDHEN, SYDVKM. Trimming removed 4 bases from V and 5 bases from J; junction bases left unmatched: 2. In DNA form, the CDR3 reads TGTGCCAGCAGTTCGGGGACAGGGGGCGAGACCCAGTACTTC. It yields the protein CASSSGTGGETQYF.

This chain joins TRBV29-1 and TRBJ1-2, with D perhaps matching TRBD1 (6 bases). V was pared by 3 bases and J by 14 bases, with 28 bases between. The CDR3 spans 15 residues. In germline, CDR1 is SQVTM, CDR2 ANQGSEA. The CDR3 loop reads CSVDVAGAILGGHTF. The DNA for the CDR3 is TGCAGCGTTGATGTGGCAGGGGCGATTCTGGGAGGCCATACCTTC.

Regarding this clonotype: The junction departs from germline at one end; a sequencing error may be responsible. The chain links TRBV29-1 to TRBJ2-7; 7 bases line up with TRBD1. The CDR3 consists of 13 residues. Germline lookup yields CDR1 SQVTM and CDR2 ANQGSEA. CDR3 bases: TGCAACGTTGAAGATCAACAGGGGCGGGAGCAGTACTTC. Protein: CNVEDQQGREQYF.

This clonotype was observed a few times. This rearrangement joins TRBV6-4 to TRBJ2-3; TRBD2 might be the D (6 bases). CDR1 and CDR2 from the germline V gene are MRHNA and SNTAGT. CDR3 length: 15 residues. The V end was cut by 6 bases, the J end by 0 bases, with 13 bases between. The CDR3 nucleotides read TGTGCCAGCAGCGCTAGCGTCCTTAGCACAGATACGCAGTATTTT. This gives the protein CASSASVLSTDTQYF.

This clonotype came up many times. The J gene is TRBJ2-7, the V gene TRBV12-3 or TRBV12-4; no clear D. V was shortened by 6 bases and J by 2 bases, with 8 bases between the two germline ends. The CDR3 length is 12 residues. The CDR3 DNA reads as TGTGCCAGCAGCCGACAAGCCTACGAGCAGTACTTC. It translates to CASSRQAYEQYF.

This clonotype came up a few times. A much larger clone lies a single base off, so this may be a read error. The chain links TRBV20-1 to TRBJ2-1; D may match TRBD1 or TRBD2 (7 bases each). V was clipped by 8 bases and J by 6 bases, with 17 bases between them. The CDR3 contains 13 residues. CDR1 is DFQATT, CDR2 SNEGSKA, per germline (reference sequence). In DNA, the CDR3 is TGCAGTCCGGGGGGCAGGGGGAGCAATGAGCAGTTCTTC. Residues: CSPGGRGSNEQFF.

With regard to this clonotype: A much larger clone lies a single base off, so this may be a read error. The rearrangement joins TRBV20-1 to TRBJ2-3; tentatively, D is TRBD2 (6 bases). V lost 8 bases and J 8 bases, leaving 17 bases between the germline ends. This CDR3 contains 12 residues. Germline CDR1 DFQATT, CDR2 SNEGSKA (reference sequence). The DNA of the CDR3 is TGCAGTAGAGTCAGCGTGGGGGGTACGCAGTATTTT. Protein sequence: CSRVSVGGTQYF.

This clonotype has more than one count but fewer than ten. The chain links TRBV11-2 to TRBJ1-4; TRBD1 agrees at 7 bases. Losses at the gene ends were 2 bases for V and 7 bases for J; bases not matched to a gene: 10. This CDR3 has 16 amino acids. From germline, CDR1 is SGHAT and CDR2 FQNNGV. For the CDR3, the DNA is TGTGCCAGCAGCTTACGGATTGACAGGGAGGTTGAAAAACTGTTTTTT. Protein product: CASSLRIDREVEKLFF.

As regards this clonotype: An end of the junction differs from the germline gene, which may be a read error. The chain carries TRBV6-1 and TRBJ1-6, with D unresolved. There are 13 residues in the CDR3. Looked up from germline, CDR1 is MNHNS and CDR2 is SASEGT. CDR3 residues: CVSSEGQNSPLHF. The CDR3 region has the DNA TGTGTCAGCAGTGAAGGTCAGAACTCACCCCTCCACTTT.

With regard to this clonotype: One end of the junction does not line up with germline, which may come from a read error. The rearrangement links TRBV11-2 to TRBJ2-1; D may be TRBD2 (7 bases). The CDR3 runs 15 residues. Germline V gene lookup returns CDR1 SGHAT and CDR2 FQNNGV. This CDR3 is CASGLRGGPGNEQFF. DNA of the CDR3: TGTGCCAGCGGCTTAAGGGGGGGTCCGGGCAATGAGCAGTTCTTC.

The J gene is TRBJ2-1, the V gene TRBV11-2; no definite D call. Germline CDR1 reads SGHAT; CDR2 reads FQNNGV. The germline V and J ends were trimmed by 7 bases and 4 bases, with 17 bases remaining between them. The length of the CDR3 is 15 residues. CDR3 DNA sequence: TGTGCCAGCAACCTAGAGGCTGGGGAATACAATGAGCAGTTCTTC. This gives the protein CASNLEAGEYNEQFF.

Notes on this clonotype: A junction end diverges from the germline sequence, so it may reflect a read error. The genes are TRBV6-2 or TRBV6-3 and TRBJ2-2; possibly TRBD1 or TRBD2 for D (6 bases each). The germline V gene encodes CDR1 MNHEY and CDR2 SVGEGT. The CDR3 loop spans 15 amino acids. The CDR3 nucleotides read TGTGCCAGCAGTTGGGGGGCGAGATGGACCAGGGAACTGTTTTTT. Protein product: CASSWGARWTRELFF.

As for this clonotype: One junction end does not reproduce the germline sequence, and a read error may be involved. The V and J genes are TRBV4-3 and TRBJ1-1, with D unclear. This CDR3 contains 14 residues. Per germline, CDR1 LGHNA and CDR2 YSLEER. The chain's CDR3 is CASNQDKWLTEVFF. The CDR3 bases are TGCGCCAGTAACCAAGACAAGTGGCTCACTGAAGTTTTCTTT.